This T cell receptor beta chain appears in the sequencing data of a study of T cell changes during pregnancy in multiple sclerosis. Assay used: immunoSEQ multiplex PCR; TCRdb lists only in-frame clones, some missing. Of 30,000 to 45,000 clones listed, about 92% are singletons. This receptor was obtained from a female donor with multiple sclerosis, enrolled in a pregnancy study. The material was CD4+ T cells from peripheral blood mononuclear cells, obtained in the first trimester of pregnancy.

CDR3 coding DNA: TGTGCCAGCAGCTTATTGCACGGCGAGCAGTACTTC. Protein product: CASSLLHGEQYF. The chain combines TRBV11-1 with TRBJ2-7; D unresolved. This CDR3 spans 12 amino acids. The V and J ends lost 2 bases and 6 bases respectively, with 8 bases between them. CDR1 and CDR2 from the germline V gene are SGHAT and FQDESV (reference sequence).